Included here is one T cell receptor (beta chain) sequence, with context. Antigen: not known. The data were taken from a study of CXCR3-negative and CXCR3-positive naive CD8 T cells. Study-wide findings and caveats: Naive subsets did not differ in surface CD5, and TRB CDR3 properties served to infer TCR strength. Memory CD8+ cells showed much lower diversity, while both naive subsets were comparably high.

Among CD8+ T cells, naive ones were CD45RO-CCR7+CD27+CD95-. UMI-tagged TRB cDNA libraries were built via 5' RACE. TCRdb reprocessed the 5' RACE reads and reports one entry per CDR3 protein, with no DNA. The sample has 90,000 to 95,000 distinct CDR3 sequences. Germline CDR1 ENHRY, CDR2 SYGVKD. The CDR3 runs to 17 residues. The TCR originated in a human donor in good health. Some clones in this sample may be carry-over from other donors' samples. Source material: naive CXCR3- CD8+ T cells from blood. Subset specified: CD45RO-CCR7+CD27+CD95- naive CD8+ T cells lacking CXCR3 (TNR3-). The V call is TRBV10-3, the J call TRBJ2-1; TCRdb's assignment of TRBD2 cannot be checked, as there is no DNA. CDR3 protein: CAISELLAGGPDNEQFF.